This paragraph reports one T cell receptor (beta chain). Libraries were prepared by immunoSEQ multiplex PCR; TCRdb keeps only in-frame clonotypes and omits some of them. This table holds tens of thousands of clones, roughly 94% found once. The data are from a study of technical replicates of blood from several donors. The CDR3 totals 13 residues. Germline V lookup: CDR1 ENHRY, CDR2 SYGVKD. V was trimmed by 2 bases and J by 9 bases, leaving 14 bases between them. The sample was T cells isolated from PBMCs. This receptor was identified in a human donor in good health. The rearrangement joins TRBV10-3 to TRBJ2-7; D possibly corresponds to TRBD1 (6 bases). The CDR3 loop reads CAISEKGGGVQYF. The CDR3 DNA sequence: TGTGCCATCAGTGAGAAAGGGGGTGGGGTGCAGTACTTC.